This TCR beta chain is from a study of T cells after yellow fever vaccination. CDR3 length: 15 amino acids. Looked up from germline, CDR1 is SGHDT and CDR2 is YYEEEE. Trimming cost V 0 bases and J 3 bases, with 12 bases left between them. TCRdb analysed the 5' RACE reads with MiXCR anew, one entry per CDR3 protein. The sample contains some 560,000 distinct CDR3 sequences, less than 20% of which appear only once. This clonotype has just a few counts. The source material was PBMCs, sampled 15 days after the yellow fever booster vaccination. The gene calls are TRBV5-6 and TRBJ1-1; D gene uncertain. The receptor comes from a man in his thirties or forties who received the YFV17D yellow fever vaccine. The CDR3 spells CASSLADFEHTEAFF. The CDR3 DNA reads TGTGCCAGCAGCTTGGCTGACTTCGAGCACACTGAAGCTTTCTTT. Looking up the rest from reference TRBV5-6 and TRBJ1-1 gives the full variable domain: DAGVTQSPTHLIKTRGQQVTLRCSPKSGHDTVSWYQQALGQGPQFIFQYYEEEERQRGNFPDRFSGHQFPNYSSELNVNALLLGDSALYLCASSLADFEHTEAFFGQGTRLTVV.